The next 3 T cell receptor beta chains were all read from a single sample in a study of tissue T cells after allogeneic stem cell transplantation. Assay used: immunoSEQ multiplex PCR; TCRdb lists only in-frame clones, some missing. The top ten clones hold more than 15% of a sample with about 2,900 clones, roughly three fifths of them seen once. Enrolled prospectively were adult allogeneic hematopoietic cell transplant recipients whose graft-versus-host disease was steroid-refractory. Sample: descending colon tissue, taken at autopsy. The receptors were gathered from a male patient of 60 years or more with steroid-refractory graft-versus-host disease after an allogeneic stem cell transplant. Some T cells may be provided by the graft donor.

The chain couples TRBV29-1 to TRBJ1-2, with TRBD1 matching 8 bases. CDR1 and CDR2 (germline): SQVTM, ANQGSEA. Losses at the gene ends were 8 bases for V and 10 bases for J; bases not matched to a gene: 24. The CDR3 length is 16 residues. CDR3 sequence (DNA): TGCAGCATTTACCCCGGACAGGGAGGGTCTGGGAACTTCTACACCTTC. Protein sequence: CSIYPGQGGSGNFYTF. Filled out from reference TRBV29-1 and TRBJ1-2, the complete variable domain reads SAVISQKPSRDICQRGTSLTIQCQVDSQVTMMFWYRQQPGQSLTLIATANQGSEATYESGFVIDKFPISRPNLTFSTLTVSNMSPEDSSIYLCSIYPGQGGSGNFYTFGSGTRLTVV.

The genes are TRBV7-9 and TRBJ1-4, with D possibly TRBD1 on 5 matching bases. The CDR3 is 14 residues long. Germline CDR1 and CDR2: SEHNR and FQNEAQ (reference sequence). V was trimmed by 5 bases and J by 2 bases, leaving 9 bases between them. The DNA of the CDR3 is TGTGCCAGCAGCCAGGGTCCCACTAATGAAAAACTGTTTTTT. This sequence encodes CASSQGPTNEKLFF.

The CDR3 protein is CASSYRRTGTYEQYF. CDR3 nucleotides: TGTGCCAGCAGTTACCGCCGGACAGGGACGTACGAGCAGTACTTC. This rearrangement joins TRBV6-5 to TRBJ2-7; 8 nucleotides agree with TRBD1. Germline V CDR1 and CDR2: MNHEY, SVGAGI. The CDR3 consists of 15 residues. V dropped 2 bases and J dropped 4; count of bases not matched to a gene: 7.